This T cell receptor (beta chain) was sequenced for a study of blood T cell repertoires in COVID-19. Overall study: Samples representing acute and convalescent COVID-19 were sourced from the United States, Italy and Spain. The cDNA or gDNA used as material had been derived from T cells, B-cell-depleted T cells, or PBMCs.

This CDR3 region has 15 residues. Germline CDR1 SGHTA, CDR2 FQGNSA. Trimming at V came to 3 bases and at J to 6 bases, leaving 5 bases not matched to a gene. Study processing details: It was from reference gene primer amplification that nucleated cell counts were estimated. Sequencing used immunoSEQ multiplex PCR; TCRdb keeps in-frame clones, though not all of them. D and trimming were read from the DNA, whereas the V and J calls and clone size are those reported in that table. This sample has 55,000 to 70,000 clones; around 80% occur once, and the top ten carry approximately 14%. The source of this sequence is a man older than 75 with acute or convalescent COVID-19. Sequencing was performed on peripheral blood. The V gene is TRBV7-2, the J gene TRBJ1-4, with 9 positions matching TRBD1. This CDR3 is CASSLSRDRDEKLFF. In DNA, the CDR3 is TGTGCCAGCAGCTTGTCCCGGGACAGGGATGAAAAACTGTTTTTT.